This T cell receptor beta chain was found in a study of T cells in Graves' hyperthyroidism and ophthalmopathy. The V gene lost 5 bases and the J gene lost 6 bases, with 8 bases spanning the gap. CDR3 length: 11 amino acids. CDR1 is SGHTA, CDR2 FQGNSA, per germline. What was amplified from RNA transcripts were TCR beta CDR3 regions. First-round RT-PCR targeting the TCR CDR3 was performed with the HTBI primer set. TCRdb re-called the multiplex PCR reads with MiXCR, one entry per CDR3 protein. The sample lists hundreds of thousands of distinct CDR3 sequences, roughly 15% occurring once. Fresh 10 ml peripheral blood yielded PBMCs. This clonotype came up a few times.

The receptor's source is a young woman with Graves' hyperthyroidism. This sequence joins TRBV7-2 and TRBJ2-7, with no clear D. The sample comprised blood. CDR3 sequence (DNA): TGTGCCAGCAGCCGTCTGGGCGAGCAGTACTTC. Protein product: CASSRLGEQYF.